The sequence of this T cell receptor (beta chain) was determined in a study of T cells in Graves' hyperthyroidism and ophthalmopathy. The wider study: It was at initial diagnosis, before any treatment, that peripheral blood was collected.

RNA transcripts served as the template for amplifying TCR beta CDR3 regions. The HTBI set primed first-round TCR CDR3 RT-PCR. One entry per CDR3 protein results from TCRdb running MiXCR on the multiplex PCR reads. The sample shows approximately 560,000 distinct CDR3 sequences, more than 15% of them seen only once. Uncontrolled infection, other autoimmune disease, pregnancy and lactation each barred patients from inclusion. This clonotype appeared a few times. The sample comprised blood. The sequence came from a woman aged 25 to 39 with Graves' hyperthyroidism.

CDR3 loop: CASSHRTSGRDSYEQYF. DNA for the CDR3: TGTGCCAGCAGCCATAGGACTAGCGGGAGGGATTCCTACGAGCAGTACTTC. This chain joins TRBV4-2 and TRBJ2-7; 15 bases fit TRBD2. The CDR3 has 17 residues. Germline loops: CDR1 LGHNA, CDR2 YNFKEQ. The trim removed 3 bases at V and 1 base at J, leaving 4 bases unmatched.